This T cell receptor (beta chain) emerged from a study of T-cell memory formation after mild COVID-19. This CDR3 has 13 residues. Germline V lookup: CDR1 MNHEY, CDR2 SVGAGI. Trimming took 6 bases from V and 3 from J, leaving 12 bases between them. TCRdb reprocessed the 5' RACE reads via MiXCR and lists one record per CDR3 protein. This repertoire shows 400,000 to 500,000 distinct CDR3 sequences, roughly 20% found once; its top ten account for 8.4%. The rearrangement links TRBV6-5 to TRBJ2-7; tentative D call: TRBD2 (5 bases). Material: PBMCs or a T cell subset sorted from them (not recorded which). This clonotype was sampled from an adult woman who had mild COVID-19 (a few samples of this study predate the infection). Cell type and time point are not known. CDR3 DNA sequence: TGTGCCAGCAGCTCCGGGAAGGGCTACGAGCAGTACTTC. Protein sequence: CASSSGKGYEQYF.